The 26 T cell receptor beta chains below come from one sample, sequenced in a study of shared clonotypes between healthy human individuals. Using immunoSEQ multiplex PCR, the repertoire was profiled, and TCRdb retains in-frame clones only, with some absent. This sample has more than 2 million clones, with approximately 94% found just once. The sample consisted of naive CD4+ T cells sorted from blood. Subset: CD45RA+ positively selected. These TCRs come from a man aged 18 to 29 in good health.

The chain couples TRBV5-1 to TRBJ2-3; 9 nucleotides agree with TRBD1. The germline gives CDR1 SGHRS, CDR2 YFSETQ. The length of the CDR3 is 15 residues. After removal of 5 bases from V and 5 bases from J, the junction contained 9 bases not matched to a gene. The CDR3 DNA follows: TGCGCCAGCAGTTACCGGGACAGGGCTAAAGATACGCAGTATTTT. Protein: CASSYRDRAKDTQYF.

This clone appeared once. V usage is TRBV7-8 and J usage is TRBJ1-2, with D unresolved. V lost 1 base to trimming and J lost 8 bases, with 11 bases between them. Germline CDR1 SGHVS, CDR2 FQNEAQ. CDR3 length: 13 amino acids. The CDR3 sequence is CASSLEAERGYTF. As DNA, the CDR3 is TGTGCCAGCAGCTTAGAGGCGGAACGGGGCTACACCTTC. Drawing the rest from reference TRBV7-8 and TRBJ1-2, the complete variable domain is GAGVSQSPRYKVAKRGQDVALRCDPISGHVSLFWYQQALGQGPEFLTYFQNEAQLDKSGLPSDRFFAERPEGSVSTLKIQRTQQEDSAVYLCASSLEAERGYTFGSGTRLTVV.

With regard to this clone: An end of the junction differs from the germline gene, which may be a read error. The chain has TRBV7-7 and TRBJ2-5; tentatively, D is TRBD1 (6 bases). Germline V gene sequence: CDR1 SSHAT, CDR2 FNYEAQ (reference sequence). The CDR3 loop spans 19 amino acids. The CDR3: CASSFWGETGSGYQETQYF. The CDR3 nucleotides read TGTGCTAGCAGCTTCTGGGGAGAAACAGGGTCTGGGTACCAAGAGACCCAGTACTTC.

J is TRBJ1-3 and V is TRBV10-3, with TRBD1 matching 9 bases. The germline V gene encodes CDR1 ENHRY and CDR2 SYGVKD. V shed 2 bases and J 1 base; nucleotides not matched to a gene: 9. The CDR3 sequence is 18 residues long. The CDR3 here is CAISELMGQGLSGNTIYF. The CDR3 DNA follows: TGTGCCATCAGTGAGCTCATGGGACAGGGTCTTTCTGGAAACACCATATATTTT.

V usage is TRBV4-1 and J usage is TRBJ2-5; TRBD2 matches 7 bases. The V segment lost 4 bases and the J segment 5 bases; nucleotides outside the gene matches: 4. Germline V CDR1 and CDR2: MGHRA, YSYEKL. The CDR3 extends over 13 amino acids. The CDR3 protein is CASSLEAGETQYF. CDR3 nucleotide sequence: TGCGCCAGCAGCCTCGAAGCGGGGGAGACCCAGTACTTC.

This clone occurred once. This chain uses TRBV29-1 with TRBJ2-1; D tentatively fits TRBD1 or TRBD2 (5 bases each). Germline CDR1 SQVTM, CDR2 ANQGSEA. Trimming removed 4 bases from V and 0 bases from J, with 16 bases in between. This CDR3 is 16 amino acids long. This chain's CDR3 is CSVGGTAGSSYNEQFF. The DNA for the CDR3 is TGCAGCGTTGGAGGGACGGCCGGAAGCTCCTACAATGAGCAGTTCTTC.

V usage is TRBV9 and J usage is TRBJ2-2; the D gene is possibly TRBD1 (6 bases). The V and J ends lost 0 bases and 5 bases respectively, with 17 bases between them. Germline lookup yields CDR1 SGDLS and CDR2 YYNGEE. The CDR3 extends over 17 amino acids. CDR3 sequence (DNA): TGTGCCAGCAGCGTAGAGGGGTGGCCAGGGGCAACCGGGGAGCTGTTTTTT. Translated: CASSVEGWPGATGELFF.

This clone was picked up one time. This sequence joins TRBV19 and TRBJ2-7; 9 bases agree with TRBD1. The CDR3 spans 14 residues. V shed 7 bases and J 0 bases; nucleotides not matched to a gene: 4. CDR1 is LNHDA and CDR2 is SQIVND in the germline V gene (reference sequence). The CDR3 loop reads CASTQTGGSYEQYF. In nucleotides, the CDR3 is TGTGCCAGTACTCAGACAGGGGGCTCCTACGAGCAGTACTTC.

The CDR3 protein is CASSEVLAVETQYF. The CDR3 DNA follows: TGTGCCAGCAGTGAAGTTTTAGCCGTTGAGACCCAGTACTTC. The V and J genes are TRBV2 and TRBJ2-5, with D unresolved. CDR3 length: 14 residues. Trimming took off 1 base at V and 5 bases at J, with 11 bases between the two ends. Per germline, CDR1 SNHLY and CDR2 FYNNEI.

This clone appeared once. The chain links TRBV19 to TRBJ2-1; 8 positions match TRBD1. Germline lookup yields CDR1 LNHDA and CDR2 SQIVND (reference sequence). The CDR3 sequence is 17 residues long. Trimming cost V 3 bases and J 0 bases; bases outside gene matches: 7. The CDR3: CASSIDRGLASYNEQFF. CDR3 sequence (DNA): TGTGCCAGTAGTATCGACAGGGGTCTTGCCTCCTACAATGAGCAGTTCTTC.

V gene TRBV5-1 combines with J gene TRBJ2-2; 10 nucleotides match TRBD1. The germline gives CDR1 SGHRS, CDR2 YFSETQ. This CDR3 is built from 15 residues. The J segment lost 6 bases and the V segment lost 0 bases, leaving 2 bases of the junction unmatched. In DNA, the CDR3 is TGCGCCAGCAGCTTGGAGGGACAGGGGTCCGGGGAGCTGTTTTTT. It yields the protein CASSLEGQGSGELFF.

The chain links TRBV7-2 to TRBJ1-6; 7 bases are shared with TRBD1. This CDR3 spans 12 amino acids. Germline V gives CDR1 SGHTA, CDR2 FQGNSA. V trimming: 3 bases; J trimming: 15 bases; junction bases outside the gene matches: 5. This CDR3 reads CASSFNRGFLHF. The CDR3 DNA reads TGTGCCAGCAGCTTCAACAGGGGTTTCCTCCACTTT.

The chain uses TRBV10-2 and TRBJ1-3; 7 nucleotides align to TRBD1. There are 16 residues in the CDR3. Looked up from germline, CDR1 is WSHSY and CDR2 is SAAADI. V dropped 3 bases and J dropped 4; count of bases not matched to a gene: 9. CDR3 in DNA: TGCGCCAGCAGTGAAATGAGGGGGCCAAGCGGAAACACCATATATTTT. As protein: CASSEMRGPSGNTIYF.

V usage is TRBV5-1 and J usage is TRBJ2-3, with D possibly matching TRBD2 (6 bases). V was cut by 3 bases and J by 2 bases, with 13 bases left in between. CDR3 length equals 15 residues. CDR1 and CDR2 (germline): SGHRS, YFSETQ. The CDR3 region is CASSWGLLLTDTQYF. The DNA of the CDR3 is TGCGCCAGCAGCTGGGGACTCCTCCTCACAGATACGCAGTATTTT.

This clone showed up just once. This specimen includes other DNA sequences encoding the same CDR3. The chain joins TRBV5-1 to TRBJ2-1, with 14 bases identical to TRBD2. V shed 2 bases and J 7 bases; nucleotides not matched to a gene: 2. CDR1 is SGHRS and CDR2 is YFSETQ in the germline V gene. The CDR3 extends over 15 amino acids. CDR3 in DNA: TGCGCCAGCAGCTTAAGACTAGCGGGAGGGAATGAGCAGTTCTTC. It encodes CASSLRLAGGNEQFF.

The genes are TRBV4-3 and TRBJ1-6; D unclear. This CDR3 spans 17 amino acids. The germline gives CDR1 LGHNA, CDR2 YSLEER. V shed 0 bases and J shed 4 bases, with 13 bases lying between them. CDR3 coding DNA: TGCGCCAGCAGCCAAGATAGCCAGGACGGATATAATTCACCCCTCCACTTT. Translated, it gives CASSQDSQDGYNSPLHF.

This chain connects TRBV18 to TRBJ2-3; 9 nucleotides agree with TRBD1. Germline V gene lookup returns CDR1 KGHSH and CDR2 LQKENI. The CDR3 covers 15 residues. Trimming took 3 bases from V and 2 from J; bases not matched to a gene: 3. The CDR3 nucleotides read TGTGCCAGCTCACCTGTACAGGGGGCCACAGATACGCAGTATTTT. It codes for CASSPVQGATDTQYF.

CDR3 amino acids: CASKVNEGSNQPQHF. For the CDR3, the DNA is TGCGCCAGCAAAGTTAACGAGGGTAGCAATCAGCCCCAGCATTTT. The genes are TRBV5-1 and TRBJ1-5; no definite D call. Trimming removed 6 bases at V and 0 bases at J, with 13 bases between. The CDR3 runs 15 residues. Germline-derived CDR1 and CDR2 are SGHRS and YFSETQ.

The chain is built from TRBV19 and TRBJ1-4; D possibly corresponds to TRBD1 (5 bases). V dropped 6 bases and J dropped 7 bases, with 12 bases sitting between them. The CDR3 runs to 13 residues. Germline lookup yields CDR1 LNHDA and CDR2 SQIVND (reference sequence). DNA for the CDR3: TGTGCCAGTAGAGACCCCCAGGGTGAAAAACTGTTTTTT. Translating it yields CASRDPQGEKLFF.

J is TRBJ1-1 and V is TRBV27, with D possibly matching TRBD1 (6 bases). This CDR3 contains 14 residues. Trimming took off 6 bases at V and 1 base at J, with 12 bases between the two ends. From germline, CDR1 is MNHEY and CDR2 SMNVEV (reference sequence). The CDR3 here is CASSLLDRNTEAFF. The CDR3 DNA is TGTGCCAGCAGCTTGCTGGACAGGAACACTGAAGCTTTCTTT.

About this clone itself: This sample includes further DNA sequences coding for the same CDR3. The rearrangement links TRBV28 to TRBJ1-4; 8 bases map to TRBD1. The CDR3 runs 14 residues. In germline, CDR1 is MDHEN, CDR2 SYDVKM. V trimming: 4 bases; J trimming: 5 bases; junction bases outside the gene matches: 3. The CDR3 DNA reads as TGTGCCAGCAGTTCGACAGGGGCCAATGAAAAACTGTTTTTT. It translates to CASSSTGANEKLFF.

The chain joins TRBV6-5 to TRBJ1-2, with D maybe TRBD1 (6 bases). Deletions cut 5 bases from V and 8 bases from J, with 15 bases between. The V gene's germline CDR1 is MNHEY and CDR2 SVGAGI. This CDR3 comprises 13 residues. The CDR3 sequence: CASSLQGFRGYTF. CDR3 sequence (DNA): TGTGCCAGCAGTCTTCAGGGGTTCCGGGGCTACACCTTC.

The chain links TRBV9 to TRBJ1-3, with 10 nucleotides matching TRBD1. This CDR3 comprises 18 residues. V lost 4 bases, J lost 3 bases, and 13 bases stayed unmatched. Germline CDR1 reads SGDLS; CDR2 reads YYNGEE. The CDR3 nucleotides are TGTGCCAGCAGCCCCCGGAGGGACAGGGGACATATTGGAAACACCATATATTTT. The encoded protein is CASSPRRDRGHIGNTIYF.

The chain couples TRBV5-1 to TRBJ1-1; TRBD1 matches 10 bases. The ends lost 0 bases at V and 1 base at J; junction bases unmatched: 3. Germline V lookup: CDR1 SGHRS, CDR2 YFSETQ. The CDR3 contains 16 residues. The CDR3 loop reads CASSLARDRGNTEAFF. The CDR3 bases are TGCGCCAGCAGCTTGGCTAGGGACAGGGGGAACACTGAAGCTTTCTTT. Using reference TRBV5-1 and TRBJ1-1 for the parts outside the CDR3, the full variable domain is KAGVTQTPRYLIKTRGQQVTLSCSPISGHRSVSWYQQTPGQGLQFLFEYFSETQRNKGNFPGRFSGRQFSNSRSEMNVSTLELGDSALYLCASSLARDRGNTEAFFGQGTRLTVV.

This sequence joins TRBV6-1 and TRBJ1-5, with 7 bases aligning to TRBD1. This CDR3 has 17 residues. CDR1 and CDR2 from the germline V gene are MNHNS and SASEGT. V lost 4 bases to trimming and J lost 0 bases; unmatched junction nucleotides: 9. The CDR3 DNA reads as TGTGCCAGCAGTGGGGGACAGAGCTCTCATAGCAATCAGCCCCAGCATTTT. Its translation is CASSGGQSSHSNQPQHF.

This sequence joins TRBV6-5 and TRBJ1-1, with TRBD1 matching over 7 bases. CDR1 and CDR2 from the germline V gene are MNHEY and SVGAGI. The CDR3 is 14 amino acids. V was pared by 6 bases and J by 2 bases, with 6 bases of the junction left unmatched. The CDR3 sequence is CASRPGQFNTEAFF. The CDR3 bases are TGTGCCAGCAGGCCGGGACAGTTTAACACTGAAGCTTTCTTT.